This TCR beta chain was sequenced for a study of shared clonotypes between healthy human individuals. The overall study: Per donor, three plates held CD4 naive cells, three held CD4 memory, two held CD8 naive and one held CD8 memory. Whole-study findings and limits: Clonotype sharing levels among donors were expected to vary with sequencing depth.

Generated by immunoSEQ multiplex PCR, the TCRdb table keeps only in-frame clones and is missing some. The sample has more than 2 million clones; about 94% are singletons. A note on this clone: Its antigen is unknown. Other DNA sequences in the same sample also yield this CDR3.

The source is a man aged 18-30 years in good health. Sequencing used naive CD4+ T cells sorted from blood. Subset meaning: CD45RA+ positively selected.

The CDR3 protein is CAWSVLTRNTEAFF. The CDR3 DNA sequence: TGTGCCTGGAGTGTACTGACGAGGAACACTGAAGCTTTCTTT. The V call is TRBV30, the J call TRBJ1-1; no clear D gene. The CDR3 is 14 amino acids. Germline assignment: CDR1 GTSNPN and CDR2 SVGIG (reference sequence). Trimming removed 0 bases from V and 1 base from J, with 9 bases in between.